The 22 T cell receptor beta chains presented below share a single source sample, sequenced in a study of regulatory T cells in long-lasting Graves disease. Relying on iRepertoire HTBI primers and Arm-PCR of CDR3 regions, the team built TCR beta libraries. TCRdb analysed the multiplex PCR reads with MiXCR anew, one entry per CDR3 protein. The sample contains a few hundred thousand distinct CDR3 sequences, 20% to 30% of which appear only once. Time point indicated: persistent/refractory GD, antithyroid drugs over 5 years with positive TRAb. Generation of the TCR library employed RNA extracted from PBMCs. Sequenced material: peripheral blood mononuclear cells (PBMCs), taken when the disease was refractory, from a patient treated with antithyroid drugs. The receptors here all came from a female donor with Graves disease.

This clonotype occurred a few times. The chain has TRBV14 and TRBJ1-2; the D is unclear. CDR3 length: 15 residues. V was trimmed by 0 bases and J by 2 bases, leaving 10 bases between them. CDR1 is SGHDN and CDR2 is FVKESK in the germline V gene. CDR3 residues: CASSQDLRSNYGYTF. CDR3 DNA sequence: TGTGCCAGCAGCCAAGATCTGCGTAGCAACTATGGCTACACCTTC.

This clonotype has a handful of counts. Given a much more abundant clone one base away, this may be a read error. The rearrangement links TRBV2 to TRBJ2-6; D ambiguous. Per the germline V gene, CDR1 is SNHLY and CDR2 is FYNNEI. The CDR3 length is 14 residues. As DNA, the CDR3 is TGTGTCAGCCTAAGGGTTCGTGGGGCCAACGTCCTGACTTTC. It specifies CVSLRVRGANVLTF.

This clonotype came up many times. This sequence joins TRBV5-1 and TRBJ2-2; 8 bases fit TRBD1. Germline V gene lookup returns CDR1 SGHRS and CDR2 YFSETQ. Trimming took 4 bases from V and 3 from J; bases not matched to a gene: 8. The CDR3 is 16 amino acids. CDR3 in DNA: TGCGCCAGCAGCAAAAACGGACAGGGATACACCGGGGAGCTGTTTTTT. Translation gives CASSKNGQGYTGELFF.

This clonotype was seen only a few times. In nucleotides, the CDR3 is TGCAGTGCTAGAGTGAACAGGGTTCGTAACACTGAAGCTTTCTTT. This encodes CSARVNRVRNTEAFF. The V gene is TRBV20-1, the J gene TRBJ1-1; possibly TRBD1 for D (6 bases). The CDR3 contains 15 residues. Germline loops: CDR1 DFQATT, CDR2 SNEGSKA (reference sequence). V lost 1 base and J lost 2, with 14 bases in between.

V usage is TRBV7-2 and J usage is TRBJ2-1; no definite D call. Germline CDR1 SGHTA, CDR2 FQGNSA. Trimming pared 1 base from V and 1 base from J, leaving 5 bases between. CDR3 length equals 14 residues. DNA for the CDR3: TGTGCCAGCAGCTTAGGATTTTCCTACAATGAGCAGTTCTTC. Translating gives CASSLGFSYNEQFF.

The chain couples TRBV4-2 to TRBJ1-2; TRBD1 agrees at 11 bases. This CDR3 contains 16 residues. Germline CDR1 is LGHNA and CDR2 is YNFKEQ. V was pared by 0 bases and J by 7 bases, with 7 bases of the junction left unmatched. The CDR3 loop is CASSQDGGQGEAGYTF. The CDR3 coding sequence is TGTGCCAGCAGCCAAGATGGGGGACAGGGGGAAGCTGGCTACACCTTC.

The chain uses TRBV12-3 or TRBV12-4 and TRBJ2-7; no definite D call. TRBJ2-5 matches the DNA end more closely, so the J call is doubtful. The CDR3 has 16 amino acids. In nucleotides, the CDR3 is TGTGCCAGCAGTTTTCTGCTAGTCGGGTACCAAGAGACCCAGTACTTC. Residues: CASSFLLVGYQETQYF.

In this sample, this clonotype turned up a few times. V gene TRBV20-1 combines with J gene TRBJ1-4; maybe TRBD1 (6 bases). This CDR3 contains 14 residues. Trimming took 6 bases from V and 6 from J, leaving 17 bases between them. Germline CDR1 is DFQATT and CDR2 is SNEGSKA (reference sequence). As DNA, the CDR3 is TGCAGTGCCCTCGGGGTTGGGGGCGATGAAAAACTGTTTTTT. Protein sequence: CSALGVGGDEKLFF.

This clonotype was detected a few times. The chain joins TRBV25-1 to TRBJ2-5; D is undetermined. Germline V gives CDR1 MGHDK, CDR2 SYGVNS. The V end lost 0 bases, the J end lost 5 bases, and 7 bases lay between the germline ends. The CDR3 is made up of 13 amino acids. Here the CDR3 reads CASSEYGSETQYF. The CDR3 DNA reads TGTGCCAGCAGTGAATATGGATCCGAGACCCAGTACTTC. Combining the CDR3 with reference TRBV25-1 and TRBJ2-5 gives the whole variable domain EADIYQTPRYLVIGTGKKITLECSQTMGHDKMYWYQQDPGMELHLIHYSYGVNSTEKGDLSSESTVSRIRTEHFPLTLESARPSHTSQYLCASSEYGSETQYFGPGTRLLVL.

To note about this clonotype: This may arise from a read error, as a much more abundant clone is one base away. The CDR3 DNA reads as TGTGCCAGCAGTCCTCCCCCGACTAGCGGGAACTCCTACGAGCAGTACTTC. This codes for CASSPPPTSGNSYEQYF. The chain has TRBV6-1 and TRBJ2-7, with 11 bases matching TRBD2. CDR1 MNHNS and CDR2 SASEGT come from the germline V gene. With 5 bases clipped from V and 0 bases from J, the junction kept 9 bases outside the gene matches. This CDR3 is built from 17 residues.

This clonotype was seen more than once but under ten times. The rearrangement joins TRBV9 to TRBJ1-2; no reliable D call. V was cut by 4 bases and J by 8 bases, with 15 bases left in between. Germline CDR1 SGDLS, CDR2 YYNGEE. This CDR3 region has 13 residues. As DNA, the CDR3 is TGTGCCAGCAGCCTATCCTGGACGGGGGGCTACACCTTC. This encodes CASSLSWTGGYTF.

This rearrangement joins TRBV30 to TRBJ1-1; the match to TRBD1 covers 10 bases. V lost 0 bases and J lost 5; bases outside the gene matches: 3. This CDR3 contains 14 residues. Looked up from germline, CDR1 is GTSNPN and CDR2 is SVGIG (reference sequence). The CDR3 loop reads CAWSVGTGATEAFF. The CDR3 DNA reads TGTGCCTGGAGTGTGGGGACAGGGGCTACTGAAGCTTTCTTT.

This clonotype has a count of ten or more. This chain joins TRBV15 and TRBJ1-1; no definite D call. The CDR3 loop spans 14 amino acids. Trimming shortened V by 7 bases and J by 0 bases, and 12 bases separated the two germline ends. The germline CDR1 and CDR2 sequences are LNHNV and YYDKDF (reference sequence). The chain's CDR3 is CATTPRALNTEAFF. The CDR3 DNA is TGTGCCACCACTCCGAGAGCATTGAACACTGAAGCTTTCTTT.

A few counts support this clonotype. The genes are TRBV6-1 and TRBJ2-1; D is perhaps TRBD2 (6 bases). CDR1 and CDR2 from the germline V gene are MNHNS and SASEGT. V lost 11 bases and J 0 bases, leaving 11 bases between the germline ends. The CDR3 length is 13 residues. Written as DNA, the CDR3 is TGTGCCGGCGGGGCGAACTCCTACAATGAGCAGTTCTTC. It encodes CAGGANSYNEQFF.

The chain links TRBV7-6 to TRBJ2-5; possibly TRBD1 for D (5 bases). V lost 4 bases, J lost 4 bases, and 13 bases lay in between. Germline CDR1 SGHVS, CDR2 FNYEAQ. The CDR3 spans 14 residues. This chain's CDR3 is CASSSTVKGETQYF. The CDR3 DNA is TGTGCCAGCAGCTCGACAGTAAAAGGAGAGACCCAGTACTTC.

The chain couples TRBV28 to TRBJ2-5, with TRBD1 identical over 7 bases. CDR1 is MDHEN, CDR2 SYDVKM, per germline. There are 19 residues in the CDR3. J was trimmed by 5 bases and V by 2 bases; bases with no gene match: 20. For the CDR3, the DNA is TGTGCCAGCAGTTTAATGGTGACTACTCGACAGGGTTCAGGGGAGACCCAGTACTTC. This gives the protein CASSLMVTTRQGSGETQYF.

Here the CDR3 reads CSATTPEAFF. The CDR3 coding sequence is TGCAGCGCTACGACGCCTGAAGCTTTCTTT. The rearrangement uses TRBV29-1 and TRBJ1-1, with no clear D. The CDR3 runs 10 residues. Germline-derived CDR1 and CDR2 are SQVTM and ANQGSEA. V lost 7 bases, J lost 6 bases, and 9 bases lay in between.

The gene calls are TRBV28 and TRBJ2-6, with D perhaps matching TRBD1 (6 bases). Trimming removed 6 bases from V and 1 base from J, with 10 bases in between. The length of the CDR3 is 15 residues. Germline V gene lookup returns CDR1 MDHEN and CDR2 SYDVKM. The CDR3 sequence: CASRPRGSGANVLTF. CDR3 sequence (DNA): TGTGCCAGCAGACCCAGGGGATCTGGGGCCAACGTCCTGACTTTC.

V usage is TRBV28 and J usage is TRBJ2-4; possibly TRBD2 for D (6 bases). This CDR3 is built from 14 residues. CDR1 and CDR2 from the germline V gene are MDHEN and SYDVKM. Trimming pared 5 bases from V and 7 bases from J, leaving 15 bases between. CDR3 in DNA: TGTGCCAGCAGTCGGGACTCCCCCGGGAACATTCAGTACTTC. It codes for CASSRDSPGNIQYF.

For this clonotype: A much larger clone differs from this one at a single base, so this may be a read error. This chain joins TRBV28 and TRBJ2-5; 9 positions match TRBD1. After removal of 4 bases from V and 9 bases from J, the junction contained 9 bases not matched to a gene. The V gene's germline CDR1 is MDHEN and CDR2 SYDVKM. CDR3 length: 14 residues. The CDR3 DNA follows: TGTGCCAGCAGTTACGGACAGGGGTGGGAGGCCCAGTACTTC. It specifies CASSYGQGWEAQYF.

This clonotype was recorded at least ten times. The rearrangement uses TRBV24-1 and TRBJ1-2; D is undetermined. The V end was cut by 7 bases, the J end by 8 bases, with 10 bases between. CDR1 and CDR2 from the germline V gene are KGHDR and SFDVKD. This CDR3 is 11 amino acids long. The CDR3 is CATSDIRGYTF. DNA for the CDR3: TGTGCCACCAGCGACATTCGCGGCTACACCTTC.

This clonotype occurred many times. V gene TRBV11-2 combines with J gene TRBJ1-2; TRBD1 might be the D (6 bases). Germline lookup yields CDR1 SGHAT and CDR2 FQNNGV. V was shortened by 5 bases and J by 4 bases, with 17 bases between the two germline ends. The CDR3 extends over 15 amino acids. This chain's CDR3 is CASSPGQTSRYGYTF. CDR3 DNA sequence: TGTGCCAGCAGCCCCGGACAGACTTCGCGCTATGGCTACACCTTC.